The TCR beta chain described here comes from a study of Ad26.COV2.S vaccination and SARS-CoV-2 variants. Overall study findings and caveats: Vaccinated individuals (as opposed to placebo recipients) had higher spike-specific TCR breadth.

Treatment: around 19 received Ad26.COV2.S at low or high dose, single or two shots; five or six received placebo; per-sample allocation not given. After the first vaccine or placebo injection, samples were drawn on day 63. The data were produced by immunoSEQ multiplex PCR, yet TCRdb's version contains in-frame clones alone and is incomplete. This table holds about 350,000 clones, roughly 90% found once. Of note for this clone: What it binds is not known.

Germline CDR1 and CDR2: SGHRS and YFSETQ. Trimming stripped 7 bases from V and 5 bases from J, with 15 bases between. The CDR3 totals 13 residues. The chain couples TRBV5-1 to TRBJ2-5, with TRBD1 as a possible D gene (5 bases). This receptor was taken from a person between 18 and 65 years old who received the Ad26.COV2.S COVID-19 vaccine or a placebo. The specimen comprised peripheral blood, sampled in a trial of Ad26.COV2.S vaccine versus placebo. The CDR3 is CASFRQLRETQYF. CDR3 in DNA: TGCGCCAGCTTCAGACAGTTACGGGAGACCCAGTACTTC.